Listed here are 18 T cell receptor beta chains from one sample, sequenced in a study of graft-versus-host responses after intestinal transplantation. What these receptors recognize is not known. Repertoires were generated with immunoSEQ multiplex PCR, while TCRdb's copy carries only in-frame clones and drops some. Here the sample spans some 130,000 clones, 90% to 95% being singletons. Sequenced material: unstimulated CD4+ T cells sorted from spleen or lymph node cells, taken before intestinal transplant. The receptors were sampled from a human donor who received an intestinal transplant.

J is TRBJ1-5 and V is TRBV27; 9 bases align to TRBD1. Germline V gene lookup returns CDR1 MNHEY and CDR2 SMNVEV (reference sequence). The CDR3 runs to 19 residues. The J segment lost 2 bases and the V segment lost 5 bases, leaving 16 bases of the junction unmatched. CDR3 nucleotides: TGTGCCAGCAGTCCAACCTACCCTATACAGGGGGCAGGCAATCAGCCCCAGCATTTT. Protein product: CASSPTYPIQGAGNQPQHF.

DNA of the CDR3: TGTGCCAGCAGCTTAATAGGTGGTGTCCCGGGACTAGGACCCTACGAGCAGTACTTC. Translating it yields CASSLIGGVPGLGPYEQYF. The J gene is TRBJ2-7, the V gene TRBV7-3, with 8 nucleotides matching TRBD2. CDR3 length: 19 residues. CDR1 is SGHTA and CDR2 is FQGTGA in the germline V gene. Trimming cost V 1 base and J 2 bases; bases outside gene matches: 16.

This clone showed up just a few times. The rearrangement joins TRBV5-1 to TRBJ1-5; 10 nucleotides match TRBD1. Trimming removed 2 bases from V and 0 bases from J; junction bases left unmatched: 8. This CDR3 is 18 amino acids long. Germline V gene sequence: CDR1 SGHRS, CDR2 YFSETQ. The CDR3 loop reads CASSLGTGESYSNQPQHF. CDR3 nucleotide sequence: TGCGCCAGCAGCTTAGGGACAGGGGAAAGTTATAGCAATCAGCCCCAGCATTTT.

This clone was found once. The rearrangement links TRBV6-1 to TRBJ1-2; D unclear. The CDR3 covers 14 residues. Germline CDR1 and CDR2: MNHNS and SASEGT. With 1 base removed from V and 2 bases from J, the gap between germline ends came to 8 bases. The CDR3 coding sequence is TGTGCCAGCAGTGAAGTCGGAGGAAACTATGGCTACACCTTC. The encoded protein is CASSEVGGNYGYTF.

This chain joins TRBV11-2 and TRBJ1-1; D remains ambiguous. The length of the CDR3 is 13 residues. CDR1 and CDR2 from the germline V gene are SGHAT and FQNNGV. With 4 bases removed from V and 1 base from J, the gap between germline ends came to 7 bases. The CDR3: CASSSTANTEAFF. As DNA, the CDR3 is TGTGCCAGCAGCTCCACAGCGAACACTGAAGCTTTCTTT.

The rearrangement links TRBV11-2 to TRBJ2-5; no clear D. The CDR3 spans 13 residues. From germline, CDR1 is SGHAT and CDR2 FQNNGV. V lost 0 bases to trimming and J lost 5 bases, with 7 bases between them. CDR3 nucleotides: TGTGCCAGCAGCTTAGATGTAGGCGAGACCCAGTACTTC. It encodes CASSLDVGETQYF.

The rearrangement links TRBV14 to TRBJ1-2; D is unclear. CDR1 and CDR2 from the germline V gene are SGHDN and FVKESK. V was trimmed by 0 bases and J by 2 bases, leaving 4 bases between them. This CDR3 has 13 residues. The CDR3 bases are TGTGCCAGCAGCCAAGACTACAACTATGGCTACACCTTC. Translation gives CASSQDYNYGYTF. Filled out from reference TRBV14 and TRBJ1-2, the complete variable domain reads EAGVTQFPSHSVIEKGQTVTLRCDPISGHDNLYWYRRVMGKEIKFLLHFVKESKQDESGMPNNRFLAERTGGTYSTLKVQPAELEDSGVYFCASSQDYNYGYTFGSGTRLTVV.

This clone was observed a few times. The V call is TRBV5-1, the J call TRBJ2-7, with TRBD2 as a possible D gene (6 bases). The CDR3 sequence is 13 residues long. The V gene lost 4 bases and the J gene lost 5 bases, with 13 bases spanning the gap. In germline, CDR1 is SGHRS, CDR2 YFSETQ. The DNA for the CDR3 is TGCGCCAGCAGCGGCGGACTAAGCCACGAGCAGTACTTC. Encoded protein: CASSGGLSHEQYF.

This clone was seen a single time. This sequence joins TRBV28 and TRBJ1-5; the D is unclear. The CDR3 runs to 13 residues. CDR1 and CDR2 from the germline V gene are MDHEN and SYDVKM. V was shortened by 6 bases and J by 4 bases, with 10 bases between the two germline ends. CDR3 nucleotide sequence: TGTGCCAGCAGGCCCCGCCAAAATCAGCCCCAGCATTTT. Translated, it gives CASRPRQNQPQHF.

CDR3 amino acids: CAIKGNPWRGVNEQFF. The CDR3 nucleotides are TGTGCCATCAAGGGCAACCCGTGGCGGGGAGTGAATGAGCAGTTCTTC. The chain employs TRBV2 and TRBJ2-1; TRBD2 might be the D (6 bases). The germline gives CDR1 SNHLY, CDR2 FYNNEI. The CDR3 contains 16 residues. Trimming removed 10 bases from V and 7 bases from J, with 26 bases in between. Drawing the rest from reference TRBV2 and TRBJ2-1, the complete variable domain is EPEVTQTPSHQVTQMGQEVILRCVPISNHLYFYWYRQILGQKVEFLVSFYNNEISEKSEIFDDQFSVERPDGSNFTLKIRSTKLEDSAMYFCAIKGNPWRGVNEQFFGPGTRLTVL.

The chain carries TRBV7-9 and TRBJ2-7; D ambiguous. Germline loops: CDR1 SEHNR, CDR2 FQNEAQ (reference sequence). The CDR3 is 16 amino acids. V shed 0 bases and J shed 6 bases, with 18 bases lying between them. The CDR3 region has the DNA TGTGCCAGCAGCTTAGCTTCTCCTTTTGGGTCTGGCGAGCAGTACTTC. This sequence encodes CASSLASPFGSGEQYF.

The V gene is TRBV5-1, the J gene TRBJ1-1; D is unclear. Germline V gene sequence: CDR1 SGHRS, CDR2 YFSETQ. This CDR3 comprises 14 residues. Trimming shortened V by 0 bases and J by 0 bases, and 6 bases separated the two germline ends. The CDR3 sequence is CASSLDRLNTEAFF. In DNA form, the CDR3 reads TGCGCCAGCAGCTTGGACAGACTGAACACTGAAGCTTTCTTT.

This chain connects TRBV6-5 to TRBJ2-7, with 10 nucleotides matching TRBD1. Germline assignment: CDR1 MNHEY and CDR2 SVGAGI. This CDR3 spans 15 amino acids. V lost 5 bases and J lost 3; bases outside the gene matches: 7. CDR3 sequence reads: CASSRRQGAGYEQYF. The CDR3 DNA reads as TGTGCCAGCAGTCGAAGACAGGGGGCAGGCTACGAGCAGTACTTC.

This clone was seen only once. The V call is TRBV18, the J call TRBJ1-1; D gene ambiguous. This CDR3 contains 14 residues. The germline V gene has CDR1 KGHSH and CDR2 LQKENI. The V gene lost 3 bases and the J gene lost 0 bases, with 8 bases spanning the gap. This chain's CDR3 is CASSPGVVNTEAFF. CDR3 DNA: TGTGCCAGCTCACCCGGGGTTGTGAACACTGAAGCTTTCTTT.

V usage is TRBV18 and J usage is TRBJ1-2; perhaps TRBD1 as D (5 bases). V was shortened by 2 bases and J by 8 bases, with 9 bases between the two germline ends. Per germline, CDR1 KGHSH and CDR2 LQKENI. The CDR3 covers 12 residues. DNA for the CDR3: TGTGCCAGCTCACCAGATAGGGACGGCTACACCTTC. Translated, it gives CASSPDRDGYTF.

The chain carries TRBV6-1 and TRBJ2-2; TRBD2 might be the D (5 bases). The CDR3 spans 15 residues. Germline loops: CDR1 MNHNS, CDR2 SASEGT. Trimming took 1 base from V and 9 from J, leaving 15 bases between them. CDR3 coding DNA: TGTGCCAGCAGTGAAGGGTGGGAGCCCCACCGGGAGCTGTTTTTT. This encodes CASSEGWEPHRELFF.

The chain uses TRBV7-9 and TRBJ1-5; D gene ambiguous. The CDR3 is 14 residues long. CDR1 and CDR2 from the germline V gene are SEHNR and FQNEAQ (reference sequence). V shed 2 bases and J shed 5 bases, with 10 bases lying between them. In DNA, the CDR3 is TGTGCCAGCAGCTTAAATTTAGTTGATCAGCCCCAGCATTTT. This gives the protein CASSLNLVDQPQHF.

V usage is TRBV18 and J usage is TRBJ1-5; 9 nucleotides match TRBD1. CDR1 KGHSH and CDR2 LQKENI come from the germline V gene. The junction had 9 bases not matched to a gene; V was cut back by 9 bases and J by 6 bases. The CDR3 spans 14 residues. The CDR3 region is CASAGQGNVQPQHF. As DNA, the CDR3 is TGTGCCAGTGCGGGACAGGGAAACGTTCAGCCCCAGCATTTT.